This T cell receptor (beta chain) was found in a study of regulatory T cells in long-lasting Graves disease. Study-wide results and limits: New patients shared 966 public clonotypes, and persistent patients shared more, with approximately 2,600.

iRepertoire HTBI primers and Arm-PCR of CDR3 regions built TCR beta libraries. TCRdb analysed the multiplex PCR reads with MiXCR anew, one entry per CDR3 protein. The sample includes about 470,000 distinct CDR3 sequences, around 21% seen only once; the top ten take approximately 8%. A word on this clonotype: Its antigen is undetermined.

The germline V gene has CDR1 GTSNPN and CDR2 SVGIG (reference sequence). The V end was cut by 5 bases, the J end by 5 bases, with 10 bases between. The CDR3 consists of 13 residues. Time point denoted: persistent/refractory GD, antithyroid drugs over 5 years with positive TRAb. RNA extracted from PBMCs served as the sequencing template. The chain recombines TRBV30 with TRBJ2-6; tentative D call: TRBD2 (5 bases). This clonotype originated in a female donor with Graves disease. This material consisted of peripheral blood mononuclear cells (PBMCs), taken when the disease was refractory, from a patient treated with antithyroid drugs. CDR3 DNA sequence: TGTGCCTGGGAGCGGTCTAGGGCCAACGTCCTGACTTTC. The encoded protein is CAWERSRANVLTF.